The 7 T cell receptor beta chains given below trace back to one sample, sequenced in a study of shared clonotypes between healthy human individuals. As defined, naive CD8 cells were CD45RO-negative and positively selected for CCR7, with terminally differentiated effector memory CD45RA+ cells excluded. TCRdb's copy holds only in-frame clones and misses some; the assay was immunoSEQ multiplex PCR. The repertoire consists of 1.5 million to 2.5 million clones, with about 95% occurring once and the leading ten covering 0.9% to 1.5%. The sequencing sample was made of naive CD8+ T cells sorted from blood. These receptors were taken from a man between 18 and 35 years old in good health.

V usage is TRBV30 and J usage is TRBJ2-7; 9 nucleotides line up with TRBD1. Germline CDR1 is GTSNPN and CDR2 is SVGIG (reference sequence). This CDR3 has 15 residues. Trimming removed 5 bases from V and 0 bases from J; junction bases left unmatched: 8. The CDR3 DNA reads TGTGCCTGGGGGACAGGGTTTGGGACCTCCTACGAGCAGTACTTC. Its translation is CAWGTGFGTSYEQYF.

The V gene is TRBV30, the J gene TRBJ2-2, with D tentatively TRBD1 (6 bases). Trimming removed 3 bases from V and 8 bases from J, with 16 bases in between. CDR1 and CDR2 (germline): GTSNPN, SVGIG (reference sequence). This CDR3 contains 14 residues. This CDR3 reads CAWRPSPGTGELFF. In DNA, the CDR3 is TGTGCCTGGAGGCCTTCGCCCGGGACAGGGGAGCTGTTTTTT.

To note about this clone: In the same sample, other DNA sequences code for this CDR3. The chain is built from TRBV27 and TRBJ2-2, with D unclear. CDR3 length: 13 amino acids. The V end lost 3 bases, the J end lost 1 base, and 3 bases lay between the germline ends. Germline-derived CDR1 and CDR2 are MNHEY and SMNVEV (reference sequence). CDR3 loop: CASSLRNTGELFF. The CDR3 coding sequence is TGTGCCAGCAGTTTGAGGAACACCGGGGAGCTGTTTTTT.

This chain joins TRBV2 and TRBJ2-5, with D possibly TRBD2 on 5 matching bases. V dropped 5 bases and J dropped 2 bases, with 15 bases sitting between them. The CDR3 consists of 15 residues. CDR1 is SNHLY, CDR2 FYNNEI, per germline. The CDR3 protein is CASSLGQDWQETQYF. In DNA, the CDR3 is TGTGCCAGCAGTTTAGGCCAGGACTGGCAAGAGACCCAGTACTTC.

The chain employs TRBV19 and TRBJ2-1; D remains ambiguous. Trimming pared 3 bases from V and 4 bases from J, leaving 10 bases between. Germline CDR1 is LNHDA and CDR2 is SQIVND (reference sequence). The CDR3 consists of 14 residues. CDR3 DNA sequence: TGTGCCAGTAGTATGGCGCCTGGTTACAATGAGCAGTTCTTC. Residues: CASSMAPGYNEQFF.

This rearrangement joins TRBV5-5 to TRBJ2-1; unclear D gene. The CDR3 has 16 amino acids. V was clipped by 3 bases and J by 0 bases, with 13 bases between them. Germline V gene lookup returns CDR1 SGHKS and CDR2 YYEKEE (reference sequence). The CDR3 protein is CASSSSFDSSYNEQFF. CDR3 nucleotides: TGTGCCAGCAGCTCCTCCTTTGATTCCTCCTACAATGAGCAGTTCTTC. The entire variable domain, with the rest obtained from reference TRBV5-5 and TRBJ2-1, is as follows: DAGVTQSPTHLIKTRGQQVTLRCSPISGHKSVSWYQQVLGQGPQFIFQYYEKEERGRGNFPDRFSARQFPNYSSELNVNALLLGDSALYLCASSSSFDSSYNEQFFGPGTRLTVL.

The chain couples TRBV4-3 to TRBJ1-1, with D perhaps TRBD1 (6 bases). This CDR3 spans 14 amino acids. Germline CDR1 and CDR2: LGHNA and YSLEER. V shed 4 bases and J shed 4 bases, with 13 bases lying between them. In DNA, the CDR3 is TGCGCCAGCAGCCTCTACAGGGATCTCACTGAAGCTTTCTTT. Protein sequence: CASSLYRDLTEAFF.